Listed here are 26 T cell receptor beta chains from one sample, sequenced in a study of cytomegalovirus exposure and HLA in healthy donors. The study ran its PCR with 60 Vbeta and 13 Jbeta primers. TCRdb's copy holds only in-frame clones and misses some; the assay was immunoSEQ multiplex PCR. Of under 200,000 clones in the sample, around 83% were seen once. Sequenced sample: PBMCs. Source of these receptors: a woman between 18 and 30 years old in good health and CMV-seronegative.

This clone has more than one count but fewer than ten. The gene calls are TRBV6-5 and TRBJ2-1; no reliable D call. CDR1 and CDR2 (germline): MNHEY, SVGAGI. The V end lost 3 bases, the J end lost 0 bases, and 9 bases lay between the germline ends. The CDR3 sequence is 15 residues long. CDR3 nucleotides: TGTGCCAGCAGTTATGATCGCGGCTCCTACAATGAGCAGTTCTTC. This encodes CASSYDRGSYNEQFF.

The chain employs TRBV11-2 and TRBJ1-1; unclear D gene. There are 13 residues in the CDR3. Germline V gene lookup returns CDR1 SGHAT and CDR2 FQNNGV. Trimming stripped 1 base from V and 7 bases from J, with 10 bases between. The CDR3 nucleotides read TGTGCCAGCAGCTTAGGCAGGATTGGTGAAGCTTTCTTT. It codes for CASSLGRIGEAFF.

This chain links TRBV19 with TRBJ1-2; D is perhaps TRBD1 (5 bases). The V end was cut by 7 bases, the J end by 8 bases, with 32 bases between. The germline gives CDR1 LNHDA, CDR2 SQIVND (reference sequence). The CDR3 covers 18 residues. The CDR3 loop is CASTWGGSGEGEIGGYTF. The CDR3 DNA is TGTGCCAGTACCTGGGGGGGGTCGGGCGAAGGGGAAATAGGCGGCTACACCTTC.

The rearrangement uses TRBV9 and TRBJ2-7, with 12 nucleotides matching TRBD1. Germline V lookup: CDR1 SGDLS, CDR2 YYNGEE. V trimming: 2 bases; J trimming: 6 bases; junction bases outside the gene matches: 6. The CDR3 runs to 15 residues. Here the CDR3 reads CASSVGTGGTLEQYF. The DNA for the CDR3 is TGTGCCAGCAGCGTCGGGACAGGGGGCACGCTCGAGCAGTACTTC.

The gene calls are TRBV6-1 and TRBJ1-5; D possibly corresponds to TRBD1 (5 bases). Germline assignment: CDR1 MNHNS and CDR2 SASEGT. V gave up 6 bases and J gave up 2 bases, with 14 bases separating them. The CDR3 contains 15 residues. The chain's CDR3 is CASRKQGWGNQPQHF. As DNA, the CDR3 is TGTGCCAGCAGGAAGCAGGGTTGGGGCAATCAGCCCCAGCATTTT.

The rearrangement joins TRBV2 to TRBJ2-5, with TRBD1 matching over 8 bases. The trim removed 2 bases at V and 4 bases at J, leaving 9 bases unmatched. The length of the CDR3 is 16 residues. CDR1 SNHLY and CDR2 FYNNEI come from the germline V gene. CDR3 bases: TGTGCCAGCAGTGAACCCCGGACAGGGAGAGGAGAGACCCAGTACTTC. Translation: CASSEPRTGRGETQYF.

Written as DNA, the CDR3 is TGTGCCAGCAGCTTATGGGCCCCGGTCCAGGATACGCAGTATTTT. This translates into CASSLWAPVQDTQYF. V gene TRBV7-2 combines with J gene TRBJ2-3; no clear D. CDR1 is SGHTA, CDR2 FQGNSA, per germline. Deletions cut 2 bases from V and 6 bases from J, with 15 bases between. CDR3 size: 15 residues.

The J gene is TRBJ1-3, the V gene TRBV14, with D maybe TRBD1 (5 bases). There are 15 residues in the CDR3. Germline-derived CDR1 and CDR2 are SGHDN and FVKESK. Trimming took off 4 bases at V and 0 bases at J, with 10 bases between the two ends. This CDR3 is CASSRTGFSGNTIYF. CDR3 DNA: TGTGCCAGCAGCCGTACAGGCTTCTCTGGAAACACCATATATTTT.

The chain carries TRBV6-5 and TRBJ2-1; D not resolved. Germline values: CDR1 MNHEY, CDR2 SVGAGI. CDR3 length equals 15 residues. V was trimmed by 0 bases and J by 0 bases, leaving 6 bases between them. CDR3 loop: CASSYSLSSYNEQFF. DNA of the CDR3: TGTGCCAGCAGTTACTCTTTGAGCTCCTACAATGAGCAGTTCTTC.

The CDR3: CASSLPDRPSYNEQFF. CDR3 DNA: TGTGCCAGCAGCCTTCCGGACAGACCATCCTACAATGAGCAGTTCTTC. The chain recombines TRBV7-9 with TRBJ2-1; tentatively, D is TRBD1 (6 bases). The CDR3 has 16 residues. Per germline, CDR1 SEHNR and CDR2 FQNEAQ (reference sequence). Trimming removed 5 bases from V and 1 base from J, with 15 bases in between.

The J gene is TRBJ1-2, the V gene TRBV2, with TRBD1 identical over 8 bases. This CDR3 has 16 amino acids. The V gene end was trimmed by 6 bases and the J gene end by 4 bases; junction bases not matched to a gene: 13. CDR1 is SNHLY, CDR2 FYNNEI, per germline. The CDR3 sequence: CASRSTGTGLGYGYTF. CDR3 nucleotide sequence: TGTGCCAGCAGGTCCACCGGGACAGGCCTCGGCTATGGCTACACCTTC.

The chain recombines TRBV5-1 with TRBJ2-6; D may be TRBD2 (6 bases). The CDR3 is 19 amino acids. Germline V gives CDR1 SGHRS, CDR2 YFSETQ. V lost 4 bases and J lost 2, with 22 bases in between. The CDR3 region has the DNA TGCGCCAGCAGCCGAAATCCGGAGGGATTGAAGGCTGGGGCCAACGTCCTGACTTTC. It yields the protein CASSRNPEGLKAGANVLTF.

V usage is TRBV7-9 and J usage is TRBJ2-1; a possible D gene is TRBD2 (5 bases). V was trimmed by 5 bases and J by 10 bases, leaving 9 bases between them. CDR3 length equals 11 residues. The germline V gene encodes CDR1 SEHNR and CDR2 FQNEAQ (reference sequence). CDR3 residues: CASSGRGEQFF. CDR3 coding DNA: TGTGCCAGCAGCGGGAGAGGGGAGCAGTTCTTC.

The genes are TRBV5-4 and TRBJ2-2; 8 nucleotides match TRBD2. Germline V lookup: CDR1 SGHNT, CDR2 YYREEE (reference sequence). The V gene end was trimmed by 5 bases and the J gene end by 7 bases; junction bases not matched to a gene: 13. The CDR3 is 16 residues long. The CDR3 DNA sequence: TGTGCCAGCAGTTATTCTACCGGGCTAGCGGGCGGGGAGCTGTTTTTT. It is translated as CASSYSTGLAGGELFF.

The chain joins TRBV11-3 to TRBJ1-5; 7 nucleotides line up with TRBD1. V lost 1 base and J lost 6; bases outside the gene matches: 6. Germline values: CDR1 SGHNT, CDR2 YENEEA. The CDR3 has 15 amino acids. The CDR3 spells CASSLVGRGIQPQHF. The CDR3 region has the DNA TGTGCCAGCAGCTTAGTCGGCAGGGGGATTCAGCCCCAGCATTTT.

CDR3 in DNA: TGTGCCAGCAGTTACGACTCCTGGACAGGCAATTCACCCCTCCACTTT. Translation gives CASSYDSWTGNSPLHF. The chain has TRBV6-5 and TRBJ1-6, with 7 bases fitting TRBD1. There are 16 residues in the CDR3. Losses at the gene ends were 2 bases for V and 7 bases for J; bases not matched to a gene: 8. The germline V gene encodes CDR1 MNHEY and CDR2 SVGAGI.

This chain links TRBV28 with TRBJ1-5; 9 bases match TRBD1. J gave up 6 bases and V 3 bases, and 6 bases lay outside the gene matches. The CDR3 length is 15 residues. Germline lookup yields CDR1 MDHEN and CDR2 SYDVKM. CDR3 DNA sequence: TGTGCCAGCAGTTTTCTGACAGGGGGGGTTCAGCCCCAGCATTTT. Residues: CASSFLTGGVQPQHF.

Here the CDR3 DNA reads TGTGCCAGCAGTTACTCTCTAGCGGGAGGGCCCGGGGAGCTGTTTTTT. Protein sequence: CASSYSLAGGPGELFF. This chain connects TRBV6-5 to TRBJ2-2, with TRBD2 identical over 12 bases. The J segment lost 6 bases and the V segment lost 0 bases, leaving 2 bases of the junction unmatched. Per the germline V gene, CDR1 is MNHEY and CDR2 is SVGAGI. The CDR3 extends over 16 amino acids.

The V call is TRBV13, the J call TRBJ1-2; 7 bases line up with TRBD1. CDR3 length: 15 residues. Germline CDR1 and CDR2: PRHDT and FYEKMQ (reference sequence). With 5 bases clipped from V and 0 bases from J, the junction kept 6 bases outside the gene matches. CDR3 in DNA: TGTGCCAGCAGCCGACAGGGATCAGCTAACTATGGCTACACCTTC. Translating it yields CASSRQGSANYGYTF.

This chain joins TRBV21-1 and TRBJ1-3; the table's TRBD1 call for D was not verified on the DNA. TRBV21-1 is classified as a pseudogene. This CDR3 has 14 amino acids. The CDR3 protein is CASSRGQGVNTIYF. The CDR3 coding sequence is TGTGCCAGCAGCAGGGGACAGGGGGTGAACACCATATATTTT.

As concerns this clone: Other DNA sequences within the sample encode an identical CDR3. This chain links TRBV11-2 with TRBJ2-7; 8 nucleotides match TRBD1. Germline V gene lookup returns CDR1 SGHAT and CDR2 FQNNGV. Unmatched junction bases numbered 7, after V lost 0 bases and J lost 3 bases. This CDR3 spans 16 amino acids. CDR3 in DNA: TGTGCCAGCAGCTTAGATCCCGGAGACAGGGGCTACGAGCAGTACTTC. Protein product: CASSLDPGDRGYEQYF.

This clone has only one observation. The chain recombines TRBV9 with TRBJ2-3; a possible D gene is TRBD2 (5 bases). V lost 3 bases to trimming and J lost 2 bases, with 13 bases between them. Germline V lookup: CDR1 SGDLS, CDR2 YYNGEE. This CDR3 comprises 15 residues. The DNA of the CDR3 is TGTGCCAGCAGCGCCCCGAGCGGCTACACAGATACGCAGTATTTT. Translated: CASSAPSGYTDTQYF.

The sample holds a few counts of this clone. The V call is TRBV14, the J call TRBJ2-3, with D perhaps TRBD2 (5 bases). V was cut by 0 bases and J by 2 bases, with 12 bases left in between. Germline V gives CDR1 SGHDN, CDR2 FVKESK. This CDR3 is 16 amino acids long. The CDR3 sequence: CASSQDLATNTDTQYF. The CDR3 DNA reads as TGTGCCAGCAGCCAAGATCTAGCTACAAACACAGATACGCAGTATTTT.

This clone was seen a few times. This chain joins TRBV19 and TRBJ1-1; D might be TRBD1 (5 bases). Trimming pared 1 base from V and 4 bases from J, leaving 25 bases between. Germline V lookup: CDR1 LNHDA, CDR2 SQIVND (reference sequence). The CDR3 is 19 amino acids. In nucleotides, the CDR3 is TGTGCCAGTAGTATAGGGGGTAGGGCAGGGATCCTGGCAGGCACTGAAGCTTTCTTT. Residues: CASSIGGRAGILAGTEAFF.

The V gene is TRBV28, the J gene TRBJ2-5; TRBD1 might be the D (6 bases). Germline CDR1 MDHEN, CDR2 SYDVKM. V lost 6 bases and J lost 5, with 16 bases in between. The CDR3 covers 14 residues. The CDR3 coding sequence is TGTGCCAGCAGCCTCAGGGGAGAGGGGGAGACCCAGTACTTC. Translating it yields CASSLRGEGETQYF. Based on the CDR3 plus reference TRBV28 and TRBJ2-5, the full variable domain is DVKVTQSSRYLVKRTGEKVFLECVQDMDHENMFWYRQDPGLGLRLIYFSYDVKMKEKGDIPEGYSVSREKKERFSLILESASTNQTSMYLCASSLRGEGETQYFGPGTRLLVL.

The chain couples TRBV19 to TRBJ1-5; 8 bases line up with TRBD1. Germline V gene data show CDR1 as LNHDA and CDR2 as SQIVND (reference sequence). Germline trimming cut 3 bases from V and 3 bases from J; bases unmatched to any gene: 4. This CDR3 has 15 amino acids. CDR3 protein: CASSIQDRANQPQHF. CDR3 DNA: TGTGCCAGTAGTATCCAGGACAGGGCCAATCAGCCCCAGCATTTT.